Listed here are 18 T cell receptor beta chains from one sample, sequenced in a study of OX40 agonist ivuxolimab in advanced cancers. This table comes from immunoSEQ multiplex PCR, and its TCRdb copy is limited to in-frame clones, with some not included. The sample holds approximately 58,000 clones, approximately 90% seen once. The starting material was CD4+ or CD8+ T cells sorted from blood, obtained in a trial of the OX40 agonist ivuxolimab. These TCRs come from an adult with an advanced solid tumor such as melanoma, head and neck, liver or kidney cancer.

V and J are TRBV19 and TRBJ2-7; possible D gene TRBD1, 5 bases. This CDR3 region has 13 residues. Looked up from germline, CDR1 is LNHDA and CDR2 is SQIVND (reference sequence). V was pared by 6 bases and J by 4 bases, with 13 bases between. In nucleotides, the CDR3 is TGTGCCAGTAGCGCACAGGTCAAGTACGAGCAGTACTTC. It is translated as CASSAQVKYEQYF.

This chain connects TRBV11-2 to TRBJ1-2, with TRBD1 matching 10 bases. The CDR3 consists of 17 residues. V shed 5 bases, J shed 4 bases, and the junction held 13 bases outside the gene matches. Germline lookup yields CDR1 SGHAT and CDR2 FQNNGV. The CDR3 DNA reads TGTGCCAGCAGCCCGCCCGGGACAGGGGCCGTCCTCTATGGCTACACCTTC. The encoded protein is CASSPPGTGAVLYGYTF.

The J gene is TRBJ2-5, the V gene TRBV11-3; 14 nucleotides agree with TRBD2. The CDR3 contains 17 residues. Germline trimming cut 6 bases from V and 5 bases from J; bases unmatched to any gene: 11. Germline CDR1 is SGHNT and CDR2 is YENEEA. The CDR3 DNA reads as TGTGCCAGCAGTCCCGGACTAGCGGGAGGCCAAGTGGAGACCCAGTACTTC. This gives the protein CASSPGLAGGQVETQYF.

This CDR3 is CASRVTGTSINEQFF. The CDR3 coding sequence is TGTGCCAGCAGGGTAACCGGGACTAGCATTAATGAGCAGTTCTTC. V usage is TRBV28 and J usage is TRBJ2-1, with 9 bases matching TRBD2. J lost 7 bases, V lost 6 bases, and 10 bases had no gene match. There are 15 residues in the CDR3. Per the germline V gene, CDR1 is MDHEN and CDR2 is SYDVKM.

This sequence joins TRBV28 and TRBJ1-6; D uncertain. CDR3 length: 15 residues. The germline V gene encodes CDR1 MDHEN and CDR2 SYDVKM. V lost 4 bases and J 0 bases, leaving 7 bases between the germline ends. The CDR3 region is CASSWAASYNSPLHF. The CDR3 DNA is TGTGCCAGCAGTTGGGCGGCCTCCTATAATTCACCCCTCCACTTT.

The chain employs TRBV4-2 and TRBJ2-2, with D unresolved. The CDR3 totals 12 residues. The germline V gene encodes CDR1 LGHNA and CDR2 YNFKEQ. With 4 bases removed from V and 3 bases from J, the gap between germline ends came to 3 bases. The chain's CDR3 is CASSPDTGELFF. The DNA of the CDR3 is TGTGCCAGCAGCCCCGACACCGGGGAGCTGTTTTTT.

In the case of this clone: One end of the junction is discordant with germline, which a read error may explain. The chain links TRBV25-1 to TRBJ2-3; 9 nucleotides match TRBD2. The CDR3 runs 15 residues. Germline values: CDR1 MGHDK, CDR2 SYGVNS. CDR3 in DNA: TGTGCCGGCAGGAGCCAGCGGGAGGATACAGATACGCAGTATTTT. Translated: CAGRSQREDTDTQYF.

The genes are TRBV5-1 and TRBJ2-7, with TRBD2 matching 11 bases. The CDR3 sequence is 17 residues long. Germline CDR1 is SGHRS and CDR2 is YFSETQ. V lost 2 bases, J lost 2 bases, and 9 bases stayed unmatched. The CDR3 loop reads CASSFTSGSGKPYEQYF. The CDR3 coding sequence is TGCGCCAGCAGCTTCACTAGCGGGAGTGGGAAACCCTACGAGCAGTACTTC. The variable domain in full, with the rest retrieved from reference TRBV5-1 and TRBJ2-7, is KAGVTQTPRYLIKTRGQQVTLSCSPISGHRSVSWYQQTPGQGLQFLFEYFSETQRNKGNFPGRFSGRQFSNSRSEMNVSTLELGDSALYLCASSFTSGSGKPYEQYFGPGTRLTVT.

CDR3 sequence reads: CASTFFGQGRDEKLFF. The DNA for the CDR3 is TGTGCCAGCACCTTTTTTGGACAGGGTCGAGATGAAAAACTGTTTTTT. This chain uses TRBV7-9 with TRBJ1-4; 8 bases map to TRBD1. V was pared by 7 bases and J by 6 bases, with 13 bases of the junction left unmatched. This CDR3 contains 16 residues. Germline V lookup: CDR1 SEHNR, CDR2 FQNEAQ (reference sequence).

This CDR3 is CASSESYTDTQYF. The CDR3 DNA reads TGCGCCAGCAGTGAGTCGTACACAGATACGCAGTATTTT. The rearrangement joins TRBV10-1 to TRBJ2-3; D gene unclear. The germline CDR1 and CDR2 sequences are WNHNN and SYGVQD (reference sequence). This CDR3 contains 13 residues. V was shortened by 0 bases and J by 2 bases, with 3 bases between the two germline ends.

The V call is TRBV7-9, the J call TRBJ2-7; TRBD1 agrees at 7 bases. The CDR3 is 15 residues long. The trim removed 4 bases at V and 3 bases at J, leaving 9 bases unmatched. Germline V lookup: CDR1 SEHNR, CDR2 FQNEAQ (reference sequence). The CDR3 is CASSSTGLMDYEQYF. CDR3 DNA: TGTGCCAGCAGCTCGACAGGGTTAATGGACTACGAGCAGTACTTC.

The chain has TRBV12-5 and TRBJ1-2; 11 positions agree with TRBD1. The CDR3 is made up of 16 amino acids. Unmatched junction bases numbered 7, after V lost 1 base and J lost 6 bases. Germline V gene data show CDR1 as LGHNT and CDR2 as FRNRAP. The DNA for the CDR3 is TGTGCTAGTGGTTTGGAAGGCGGGACAGGGGGGGATGGCTACACCTTC. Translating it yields CASGLEGGTGGDGYTF.

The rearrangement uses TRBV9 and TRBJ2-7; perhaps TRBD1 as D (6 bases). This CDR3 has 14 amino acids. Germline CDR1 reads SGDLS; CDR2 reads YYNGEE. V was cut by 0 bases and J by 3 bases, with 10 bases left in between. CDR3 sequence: CASSVEQGHYEQYF. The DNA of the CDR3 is TGTGCCAGCAGCGTAGAACAGGGACACTACGAGCAGTACTTC.

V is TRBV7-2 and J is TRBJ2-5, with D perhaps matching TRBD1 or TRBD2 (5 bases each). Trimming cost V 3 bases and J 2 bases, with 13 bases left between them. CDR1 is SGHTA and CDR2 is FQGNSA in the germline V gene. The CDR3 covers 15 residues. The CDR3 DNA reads TGTGCCAGCAGCTTGGGGGTCGGGAAACAAGAGACCCAGTACTTC. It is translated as CASSLGVGKQETQYF.

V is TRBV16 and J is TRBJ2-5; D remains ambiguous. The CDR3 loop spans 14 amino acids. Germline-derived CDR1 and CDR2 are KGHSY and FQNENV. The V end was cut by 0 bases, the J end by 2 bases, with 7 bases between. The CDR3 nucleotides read TGTGCCAGCAGCCAATCCGTGGTTCAAGAGACCCAGTACTTC. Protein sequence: CASSQSVVQETQYF. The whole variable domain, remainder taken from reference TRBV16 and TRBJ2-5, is GEEVAQTPKHLVRGEGQKAKLYCAPIKGHSYVFWYQQVLKNEFKFLISFQNENVFDETGMPKERFSAKCLPNSPCSLEIQATKLEDSAVYFCASSQSVVQETQYFGPGTRLLVL.

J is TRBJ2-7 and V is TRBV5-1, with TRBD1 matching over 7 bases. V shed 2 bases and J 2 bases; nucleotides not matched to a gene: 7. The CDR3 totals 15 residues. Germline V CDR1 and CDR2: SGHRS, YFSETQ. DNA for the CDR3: TGCGCCAGCAGCTTAGGGGACAGTAAAACCTACGAGCAGTACTTC. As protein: CASSLGDSKTYEQYF.

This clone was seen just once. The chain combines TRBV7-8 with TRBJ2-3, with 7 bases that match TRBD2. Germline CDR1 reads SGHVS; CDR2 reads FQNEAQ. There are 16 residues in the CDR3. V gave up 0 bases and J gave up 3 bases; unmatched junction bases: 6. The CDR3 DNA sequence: TGTGCCAGCAGCTTAGCATCTAGCGGAGCGACAGATACGCAGTATTTT. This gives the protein CASSLASSGATDTQYF. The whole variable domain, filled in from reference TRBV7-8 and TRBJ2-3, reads GAGVSQSPRYKVAKRGQDVALRCDPISGHVSLFWYQQALGQGPEFLTYFQNEAQLDKSGLPSDRFFAERPEGSVSTLKIQRTQQEDSAVYLCASSLASSGATDTQYFGPGTRLTVL.

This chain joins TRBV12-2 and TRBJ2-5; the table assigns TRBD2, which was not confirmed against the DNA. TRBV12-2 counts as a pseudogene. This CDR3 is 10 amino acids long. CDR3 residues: CASQRETQYF. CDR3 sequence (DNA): TGTGCAAGTCAGCGGGAGACCCAGTACTTC.